This record looks at one T cell receptor beta chain sequence and its context. Its target is unknown. The sample belongs to a study of cytomegalovirus exposure and HLA in healthy donors. Study outcomes and limitations: The authors excluded some V segments, including TRBV6-2 and TRBV6-3, as indistinguishable. With high specificity and sensitivity, the classifier reportedly diagnosed cytomegalovirus status.

The PCR employed 60 Vbeta primers together with 13 Jbeta primers. Using immunoSEQ multiplex PCR, the repertoire was profiled, and TCRdb retains in-frame clones only, with some absent. Here the sample spans about 64,000 clones, 85% being singletons. The CDR3 loop spans 14 amino acids. Trimming pared 6 bases from V and 4 bases from J, leaving 13 bases between. Germline V gives CDR1 MGHRA, CDR2 YSYEKL. V usage is TRBV4-1 and J usage is TRBJ2-4, with D possibly being TRBD1 (6 bases). What was sequenced was PBMCs. The sequence was obtained from a female donor in good health and CMV-seronegative. CDR3 sequence: CASSPGAEKNIQYF. CDR3 DNA: TGCGCCAGCAGTCCAGGGGCGGAGAAAAACATTCAGTACTTC.